The clone carrying this T cell receptor (beta chain) was counted ten times or more. Antigen specificity is unknown. The data belong to a study of breast tumors, draining lymph nodes, adjacent tissues. Overall study findings and caveats: Compared with lymph nodes, tumors were less diverse; compared with nontumor tissue, more. Compared with basal-like, luminal-like tumors shared significantly more repertoire with nontumor tissue. Data fit most tumor T cells coming from lymph node, expanding in tumor.

The lymph nodes were axillary draining lymph nodes from breast cancer patients. MiXCR, applied by TCRdb to the multiplex PCR reads, yields one record per CDR3 protein. Of 100,000 or so distinct CDR3 sequences listed, around 20% are singletons. The CDR3 has 13 residues. Between the trimmed V and J ends, which lost 3 bases and 7 bases, there was a span of 12 bases. From germline, CDR1 is LNHDA and CDR2 SQIVND (reference sequence). The sequencing sample was made of axillary lymph node tissue. The chain uses TRBV19 and TRBJ1-2; D uncertain. The TCR was taken from a female donor with breast cancer. Some clones in this sample may be carry-over from other donors' samples. Written as DNA, the CDR3 is TGTGCCAGTAGTATTTGGGCTTCCCCTGGCTACACCTTC. This translates into CASSIWASPGYTF.